Listed below are T cell receptor beta chains from one sample, sequenced in a study of OX40 agonist ivuxolimab in advanced cancers. The assay was immunoSEQ multiplex PCR, and TCRdb's table has in-frame clones only and misses some. The sample lists some 70,000 clones, roughly 90% occurring once. The sample in question was CD4+ or CD8+ T cells sorted from blood, obtained in a trial of the OX40 agonist ivuxolimab. These receptors originate from an adult with an advanced solid tumor such as melanoma, head and neck, liver or kidney cancer. Each CDR3 is given with its conserved first and last residue.

>TRBV11-3|TRBJ2-7
CASSHTSGTVAYEQYF
>TRBV6-6|TRBJ2-2
CASRPGTPKWTGELFF
>TRBV6-1|TRBJ2-7
CASSERVRYEQYF
>TRBV11-2|TRBJ1-5
CASRVGPGQGAGNQPQHF
>TRBV14|TRBJ2-7
CASSQTGVSYEQYF
>TRBV2|TRBJ1-5
CASRSALFNQPQHF
>TRBV5-1|TRBJ1-2
CASSPGTGLDGYTF
>TRBV30|TRBJ1-1
CAWSPGGPTEAFF
>TRBV5-5|TRBJ2-6
CATQNIILTGANVLTF
>TRBV5-1|TRBJ1-6
CASSSLQGHNSPLHF
>TRBV27|TRBJ2-3
CASSFGGRFTDTQYF
>TRBV7-3|TRBJ1-5
CASSSARGQPQHF
>TRBV5-4|TRBJ2-3
CASSLIDTDTQYF
>TRBV6-6|TRBJ1-1
CASSYRGLTEAFF
>TRBV5-6|TRBJ1-2
CASSLGTGPDNYGYTF
>TRBV29-1|TRBJ2-3
CSVDGGGSTDTQYF
>TRBV28|TRBJ2-7
CASSPSFYEQYF
>TRBV30|TRBJ1-6
CAWGGAGRRNSPLHF
>TRBV10-3|TRBJ1-5
CAISTDSNQPQHF
>TRBV6-5|TRBJ2-1
CASSYFGGIPFF
>TRBV6-5|TRBJ1-6
CASSPRELNSPLHF
>TRBV27|TRBJ2-7
CASKVASVSYEQYF
>TRBV25-1|TRBJ1-6
CASRRGSSYNSPLHF
>TRBV2|TRBJ2-5
CASRLDGSEGGTQYF
>TRBV18|TRBJ2-1
CASSPGERSYNEQFF
>TRBV9|TRBJ2-2
CASSAGGQESRGAGELFF
>TRBV19|TRBJ1-2
CASSPFVERDSGYTF
>TRBV5-1|TRBJ1-3
CASSSQGDLYSGNTIYF
>TRBV4-1|TRBJ1-2
CASSQGTELDYGYTF
>TRBV6-1|TRBJ1-1
CASFGTEAFF
>TRBV11-3|TRBJ2-1
CASSLAGGNYNEQFF
>TRBV5-1|TRBJ1-4
CASSPGQVRTLSKLFF
>TRBV18|TRBJ1-5
CASSPDSNQPQHF
>TRBV19|TRBJ2-5
CASSIGSGTGGEKTQYF
>TRBV19|TRBJ1-1
CASLGVNTEAFF